The 28 T cell receptor beta chains below all came from one sample that was sequenced in a study of T cell changes during pregnancy in multiple sclerosis (dated by TCRdb to the late 2010s). Library prep was done by the immunoSEQ multiplex PCR assay. TCRdb's version of the immuneACCESS table is confined to in-frame rearrangements and falls short of the full clone set. An unresolved V gene accounts for under half of the shortfall where checked; the remainder is of unknown origin. The sample yields roughly 100,000 clones; 90% to 95% were counted once. Of the sample, approximately 1.6% is held by the ten largest clones. The specimen was peripheral blood, collected after pregnancy. These receptors were obtained from a female donor in good health, enrolled as a control in a pregnancy study.

The CDR3 region has the DNA TGTGCCAGCAGTTTCTCAGGGGCGTCCTACGAGCAGTACTTC. It encodes CASSFSGASYEQYF. This chain uses TRBV27 with TRBJ2-7; tentatively, D is TRBD1 (6 bases). Trimming took 3 bases from V and 1 from J, leaving 10 bases between them. The CDR3 sequence is 14 residues long. Germline V lookup: CDR1 MNHEY, CDR2 SMNVEV (reference sequence).

This chain joins TRBV5-1 and TRBJ2-1, with a possible D match to TRBD2 (6 bases). V lost 4 bases to trimming and J lost 8 bases, with 19 bases between them. Germline V gene sequence: CDR1 SGHRS, CDR2 YFSETQ. This CDR3 contains 15 residues. Here the CDR3 reads CASSTQAGPGDEQFF. The CDR3 coding sequence is TGCGCCAGCAGCACACAAGCGGGCCCTGGGGATGAGCAGTTCTTC.

The chain is built from TRBV6-4 and TRBJ2-3, with 11 nucleotides matching TRBD1. Germline V gives CDR1 MRHNA, CDR2 SNTAGT. With V trimmed by 2 bases and J by 2 bases, 3 bases remained unmatched. The CDR3 loop spans 16 amino acids. The CDR3 spells CASSDGTGGPTDTQYF. CDR3 nucleotides: TGTGCCAGCAGTGACGGGACAGGGGGGCCCACAGATACGCAGTATTTT.

This sequence joins TRBV6-5 and TRBJ2-7, with 12 bases that match TRBD2. The CDR3 runs to 14 residues. CDR1 MNHEY and CDR2 SVGAGI come from the germline V gene. V shed 6 bases, J shed 2 bases, and the junction held 2 bases outside the gene matches. DNA of the CDR3: TGTGCCAGCAGCCGACTAGCGGGGGCCTACGAGCAGTACTTC. It specifies CASSRLAGAYEQYF.

The chain couples TRBV5-4 to TRBJ1-5; 7 bases line up with TRBD1. There are 15 residues in the CDR3. CDR1 is SGHNT, CDR2 YYREEE, per germline (reference sequence). Trimming removed 0 bases from V and 3 bases from J; junction bases left unmatched: 3. Here the CDR3 reads CASSLDQGDNQPQHF. As DNA, the CDR3 is TGTGCCAGCAGCTTGGATCAGGGGGACAATCAGCCCCAGCATTTT.

The chain combines TRBV19 with TRBJ1-2; 12 bases are shared with TRBD1. CDR1 and CDR2 (germline): LNHDA, SQIVND (reference sequence). This CDR3 spans 14 amino acids. The J segment lost 8 bases and the V segment lost 6 bases, leaving 7 bases of the junction unmatched. CDR3 DNA sequence: TGTGCCAGTAGGCCGGGACAGGGGGCTTGGGGCTACACCTTC. The encoded protein is CASRPGQGAWGYTF.

The V and J genes are TRBV20-1 and TRBJ1-5; D call uncertain. The germline V and J ends were trimmed by 6 bases and 0 bases, with 3 bases remaining between them. CDR1 is DFQATT and CDR2 is SNEGSKA in the germline V gene (reference sequence). This CDR3 contains 11 residues. CDR3 sequence reads: CSAGSNQPQHF. DNA of the CDR3: TGCAGTGCCGGTAGCAATCAGCCCCAGCATTTT.

The CDR3 spells CASSPGQNTEAFF. CDR3 coding DNA: TGTGCCAGCAGCCCGGGACAGAACACTGAAGCTTTCTTT. The chain recombines TRBV5-4 with TRBJ1-1; D is possibly TRBD1 (6 bases). This CDR3 contains 13 residues. Trimming removed 4 bases from V and 1 base from J, with 8 bases in between. Germline loops: CDR1 SGHNT, CDR2 YYREEE (reference sequence).

CDR3 loop: CASSRGGAGETQYF. The DNA of the CDR3 is TGTGCCAGCAGCCGAGGGGGCGCAGGGGAGACCCAGTACTTC. The chain employs TRBV5-4 and TRBJ2-5; 7 nucleotides align to TRBD1. From germline, CDR1 is SGHNT and CDR2 YYREEE (reference sequence). J gave up 5 bases and V 4 bases, and 8 bases lay outside the gene matches. There are 14 residues in the CDR3.

J is TRBJ2-1 and V is TRBV9; D gene unclear. CDR1 SGDLS and CDR2 YYNGEE come from the germline V gene. This CDR3 spans 14 amino acids. Trimming took 1 base from V and 6 from J, leaving 11 bases between them. In DNA form, the CDR3 reads TGTGCCAGCAGCGTACTCCCGAATAGCAATGAGCAGTTCTTC. It encodes CASSVLPNSNEQFF.

The chain has TRBV5-1 and TRBJ2-3; maybe TRBD2 (7 bases). Trimming left V 4 bases short and J 5 bases short, with 17 bases between. The germline V gene has CDR1 SGHRS and CDR2 YFSETQ. The CDR3 sequence is 15 residues long. The CDR3 region is CASSLGGPGKDTQYF. The CDR3, as DNA: TGCGCCAGCAGCCTCGGGGGGCCCGGCAAAGATACGCAGTATTTT.

This chain connects TRBV27 to TRBJ1-1, with D perhaps matching TRBD1 (5 bases). Germline V lookup: CDR1 MNHEY, CDR2 SMNVEV (reference sequence). The CDR3 consists of 14 residues. V gave up 3 bases and J gave up 6 bases, with 14 bases separating them. In nucleotides, the CDR3 is TGTGCCAGCAGTTTCGGCAGGGTGGAAGCTGAAGCTTTCTTT. Translating gives CASSFGRVEAEAFF.

This chain uses TRBV7-8 with TRBJ2-7, with 8 bases that match TRBD2. Germline CDR1 and CDR2: SGHVS and FQNEAQ. The V gene end was trimmed by 8 bases and the J gene end by 6 bases; junction bases not matched to a gene: 9. This CDR3 comprises 13 residues. The DNA for the CDR3 is TGTGCCAGCCGAGGAGCGGGGGAACCCGAGCAGTACTTC. This codes for CASRGAGEPEQYF.

The gene calls are TRBV7-3 and TRBJ1-5, with 7 bases matching TRBD1. The CDR3 sequence is 15 residues long. The germline V gene encodes CDR1 SGHTA and CDR2 FQGTGA. Losses at the gene ends were 5 bases for V and 1 base for J; bases not matched to a gene: 5. The CDR3 protein is CASSPKGQSNQPQHF. The CDR3 nucleotides read TGTGCCAGCAGCCCAAAGGGACAGAGCAATCAGCCCCAGCATTTT.

CDR3 sequence (DNA): TGCAGCGTTGAATCCGCCGGGGAGCTGTTTTTT. As protein: CSVESAGELFF. This chain uses TRBV29-1 with TRBJ2-2, with D unresolved. CDR3 length equals 11 residues. Between the trimmed V and J ends, which lost 2 bases and 6 bases, there was a span of 4 bases. Germline CDR1 SQVTM, CDR2 ANQGSEA.

The chain recombines TRBV6-4 with TRBJ2-3; weak D call: TRBD1 (6 bases). Trimming removed 0 bases from V and 4 bases from J, with 8 bases in between. Germline V lookup: CDR1 MRHNA, CDR2 SNTAGT. CDR3 length: 14 amino acids. The CDR3 bases are TGTGCCAGCAGTGACTCAGGGGGTGCAGATACGCAGTATTTT. Residues: CASSDSGGADTQYF.

The rearrangement links TRBV18 to TRBJ2-7; 7 bases line up with TRBD1. J gave up 6 bases and V 6 bases, and 11 bases lay outside the gene matches. Per germline, CDR1 KGHSH and CDR2 LQKENI. There are 14 residues in the CDR3. The CDR3 here is CASSPDRVSGEQYF. DNA of the CDR3: TGTGCCAGCTCCCCCGACAGGGTTTCGGGCGAGCAGTACTTC.

The chain joins TRBV4-3 to TRBJ2-1, with 9 bases that match TRBD1. J was trimmed by 8 bases and V by 0 bases; bases with no gene match: 8. The CDR3 runs 16 residues. The germline V gene encodes CDR1 LGHNA and CDR2 YSLEER. The CDR3 bases are TGCGCCAGCAGCCAAGATTGGGGACAGGGTTTCGATGAGCAGTTCTTC. It specifies CASSQDWGQGFDEQFF.

The V call is TRBV11-2, the J call TRBJ2-2; D may be TRBD2 (6 bases). The CDR3 totals 17 residues. Germline CDR1 reads SGHAT; CDR2 reads FQNNGV. V lost 7 bases and J lost 1, with 19 bases in between. The CDR3 loop reads CASTPWRAGRNTGELFF. The CDR3, as DNA: TGTGCCAGCACCCCCTGGCGGGCGGGGAGGAACACCGGGGAGCTGTTTTTT.

Here the CDR3 reads CAGSRELTGEVTGELFF. CDR3 coding DNA: TGTGCCGGGAGCCGTGAGCTCACAGGGGAAGTCACCGGGGAGCTGTTTTTT. The chain combines TRBV7-2 with TRBJ2-2, with 7 positions matching TRBD1. Germline assignment: CDR1 SGHTA and CDR2 FQGNSA. V was clipped by 11 bases and J by 4 bases; unmatched bases: 19. The CDR3 has 17 residues.

This sequence joins TRBV10-3 and TRBJ1-5, with a tentative D call TRBD1 (6 bases). Germline CDR1 ENHRY, CDR2 SYGVKD. The CDR3 covers 16 residues. V lost 1 base, J lost 4 bases, and 14 bases lay in between. The CDR3 sequence: CAISEWPGVVNQPQHF. In DNA form, the CDR3 reads TGTGCCATCAGTGAGTGGCCAGGGGTTGTGAATCAGCCCCAGCATTTT.

The chain recombines TRBV4-2 with TRBJ1-2, with TRBD1 identical over 8 bases. CDR3 length: 17 residues. The germline V gene has CDR1 LGHNA and CDR2 YNFKEQ. After removal of 0 bases from V and 2 bases from J, the junction contained 8 bases not matched to a gene. CDR3 DNA: TGTGCCAGCAGCCAAGAGCTCAGGGGGCCCCCGAACTATGGCTACACCTTC. Amino acids: CASSQELRGPPNYGYTF.

Only a few counts were recorded for this clone. The chain uses TRBV4-1 and TRBJ2-7; D unclear. Germline V gene data show CDR1 as MGHRA and CDR2 as YSYEKL. Trimming took off 1 base at V and 5 bases at J, with 15 bases between the two ends. The CDR3 is 15 amino acids. The CDR3 DNA sequence: TGCGCCAGCAGCCAAGCCGCCCCAGGTATCGACGAGCAGTACTTC. It codes for CASSQAAPGIDEQYF.

Worth noting for this clone: This sample includes further DNA sequences coding for the same CDR3. V is TRBV5-1 and J is TRBJ2-1; the D is unclear. The germline gives CDR1 SGHRS, CDR2 YFSETQ. Deletions cut 1 base from V and 5 bases from J, with 4 bases between. The CDR3 contains 12 residues. As DNA, the CDR3 is TGCGCCAGCAGCTTGACAGACAATGAGCAGTTCTTC. Translating gives CASSLTDNEQFF.

V usage is TRBV2 and J usage is TRBJ1-1; TRBD1 matches 7 bases. The germline V gene has CDR1 SNHLY and CDR2 FYNNEI. After removal of 7 bases from V and 5 bases from J, the junction contained 7 bases not matched to a gene. The CDR3 is 13 amino acids. In nucleotides, the CDR3 is TGTGCCAGCACTCGTGAGGGGGCGACTGAAGCTTTCTTT. The encoded protein is CASTREGATEAFF.

The rearrangement links TRBV7-9 to TRBJ1-2; TRBD1 is a possible D gene (6 bases). The CDR3 extends over 16 amino acids. The V end lost 5 bases, the J end lost 4 bases, and 20 bases lay between the germline ends. The germline gives CDR1 SEHNR, CDR2 FQNEAQ (reference sequence). The CDR3 region is CASSKEGHLSGYGYTF. In DNA form, the CDR3 reads TGTGCCAGCAGCAAAGAGGGACACCTGAGCGGCTATGGCTACACCTTC.

The V call is TRBV6-4, the J call TRBJ2-1; 9 bases are shared with TRBD1. The length of the CDR3 is 14 residues. Per the germline V gene, CDR1 is MRHNA and CDR2 is SNTAGT. With 5 bases clipped from V and 8 bases from J, the junction kept 7 bases outside the gene matches. The CDR3 coding sequence is TGTGCCAGCAGTCTGGGACAGGGTTACGATGAGCAGTTCTTC. It yields the protein CASSLGQGYDEQFF.

J is TRBJ2-2 and V is TRBV5-1, with D possibly being TRBD1 (7 bases). Germline CDR1 SGHRS, CDR2 YFSETQ. CDR3 length equals 16 residues. V lost 4 bases, J lost 0 bases, and 13 bases lay in between. CDR3 in amino acids: CASSPGGTANTGELFF. The CDR3 coding sequence is TGCGCCAGCAGCCCTGGCGGGACAGCGAACACCGGGGAGCTGTTTTTT.